The 6 T cell receptor beta chains reported below all come from one sample, sequenced in a study of T-cell memory formation after mild COVID-19. TCRdb re-analysed the 5' RACE reads in MiXCR, keeping a single row per CDR3 protein. Of around 310,000 distinct CDR3 sequences in the sample, roughly 20% are singletons; the top ten hold over 20%. The sequenced sample was PBMCs or a T cell subset sorted from them (not recorded which). The receptors here all came from a man aged 18 to 29 who had mild COVID-19 (a few samples of this study predate the infection). Cell type and time point are not known.

The chain has TRBV12-3 or TRBV12-4 and TRBJ2-1; 11 bases fit TRBD1. CDR3 length equals 13 residues. Losses at the gene ends were 7 bases for V and 11 bases for J; bases not matched to a gene: 7. CDR3 DNA: TGTGCCAGCACCCCGGGACAGGGGGTAAAGCAGTTCTTC. Amino acid sequence: CASTPGQGVKQFF.

This clonotype has a handful of counts. The V gene is TRBV7-9, the J gene TRBJ2-3; 7 bases map to TRBD1. Germline V gene sequence: CDR1 SEHNR, CDR2 FQNEAQ (reference sequence). V lost 5 bases and J lost 3; bases outside the gene matches: 5. The CDR3 loop spans 14 amino acids. CDR3 sequence reads: CASSQDRATDTQYF. Written as DNA, the CDR3 is TGTGCCAGCAGCCAAGACAGGGCTACAGATACGCAGTATTTT.

A few counts support this clonotype. The chain combines TRBV10-2 with TRBJ2-7; TRBD2 might be the D (6 bases). Germline lookup yields CDR1 WSHSY and CDR2 SAAADI. V was cut by 0 bases and J by 7 bases, with 16 bases left in between. The CDR3 is 15 amino acids. CDR3 protein: CASSESYVPGREQYF. The CDR3 DNA is TGCGCCAGCAGTGAGTCTTATGTCCCAGGGAGGGAGCAGTACTTC.

The chain joins TRBV7-9 to TRBJ2-1; D might be TRBD2 (7 bases). V shed 3 bases and J shed 7 bases, with 22 bases lying between them. There are 17 residues in the CDR3. Per the germline V gene, CDR1 is SEHNR and CDR2 is FQNEAQ (reference sequence). CDR3 nucleotides: TGTGCCAGCAGCTTCCCAAGGGGGGGGGACCGGGCGAATGAGCAGTTCTTC. This translates into CASSFPRGGDRANEQFF.

This clonotype showed up just a few times. The chain employs TRBV20-1 and TRBJ2-1, with D tentatively TRBD2 (6 bases). The CDR3 contains 14 residues. In germline, CDR1 is DFQATT, CDR2 SNEGSKA (reference sequence). V was trimmed by 2 bases and J by 7 bases, leaving 15 bases between them. The CDR3 loop is CSARRTTSMNEQFF. The CDR3, as DNA: TGCAGTGCTAGACGAACCACTAGCATGAATGAGCAGTTCTTC.

In its sample, this clonotype was seen many times. The genes are TRBV5-4 and TRBJ1-6; tentative D call: TRBD1 (5 bases). CDR1 is SGHNT, CDR2 YYREEE, per germline (reference sequence). This CDR3 is built from 16 residues. V lost 2 bases, J lost 5 bases, and 14 bases lay in between. The CDR3 reads CASSLFGARNNSPLHF. The CDR3 bases are TGTGCCAGCAGCTTATTTGGGGCCCGGAATAATTCACCCCTCCACTTT.